This T cell receptor beta chain was sequenced during a study of regulatory T cells in long-lasting Graves disease. At the level of the study: Over-5-year antithyroid drug use with positive TSH receptor antibodies defined persistent Graves' disease in the study.

Time point of the sample: persistent/refractory GD, antithyroid drugs over 5 years with positive TRAb. TCR sequences were obtained from RNA taken from PBMCs. Building of the TCR beta libraries involved iRepertoire HTBI primers and Arm-PCR of CDR3 regions. One entry per CDR3 protein, called by TCRdb with MiXCR from the multiplex PCR reads. The sample records roughly 700,000 distinct CDR3 sequences, 25% to 35% being singletons. The CDR3 totals 13 residues. V was trimmed by 8 bases and J by 2 bases, leaving 10 bases between them. Germline V gene data show CDR1 as LGHDT and CDR2 as YNNKEL (reference sequence).

The sequenced sample was peripheral blood mononuclear cells (PBMCs), obtained when the disease was refractory, from a patient treated with antithyroid drugs. The clonotype was recovered from a female donor with Graves disease. The chain links TRBV3-1 to TRBJ1-5; D ambiguous. As DNA, the CDR3 is TGTGCCAGCCAGCCATATGGCAATCAGCCCCAGCATTTT. As protein: CASQPYGNQPQHF.